This note documents a single TCR beta chain sequence. These data originate in a study of Tregs in tolerant kidney transplant recipients. The CDR3 is 14 amino acids. V shed 1 base and J shed 2 bases, with 8 bases lying between them. From germline, CDR1 is SGHVS and CDR2 FQNEAQ. TCRdb's table, derived via immunoSEQ multiplex PCR, lists solely in-frame clones and lacks some. Among about 83,000 clones listed, around 98% were seen once. The chain is built from TRBV7-8 and TRBJ1-1; D unresolved. The sample was CD4+ T cells from blood, taken before the transplant. The clonotype comes from a human donor who received a combined kidney and bone marrow transplant. The CDR3 bases are TGTGCCAGCAGCTTAGGGGCAGCAAACACTGAAGCTTTCTTT. Protein: CASSLGAANTEAFF. Combining the CDR3 with reference TRBV7-8 and TRBJ1-1 gives the whole variable domain GAGVSQSPRYKVAKRGQDVALRCDPISGHVSLFWYQQALGQGPEFLTYFQNEAQLDKSGLPSDRFFAERPEGSVSTLKIQRTQQEDSAVYLCASSLGAANTEAFFGQGTRLTVV.